The 16 T cell receptor beta chains presented below share a single source sample, sequenced in a study of early T cells in non-severe SARS-CoV-2 infection. From the 5' RACE reads, TCRdb called clonotypes with MiXCR, one entry per CDR3 protein. The sample has fewer than 35,000 distinct CDR3 sequences; about 9.9% are singletons. The source material was whole blood. The receptors derive from an adult who was a healthcare worker with PCR-confirmed SARS-CoV-2 infection or an uninfected control (not recorded which).

In regard to this clonotype: At one of its ends the junction is not consistent with the germline gene, which may arise from a read error. The chain joins TRBV19 to TRBJ2-7; possibly TRBD1 or TRBD2 for D (5 bases each). CDR3 length equals 17 residues. CDR1 and CDR2 (germline): LNHDA, SQIVND (reference sequence). Here the CDR3 DNA reads TGTGCCAGTAGTACCTTGGGAGCTACGAGGGGTTCCTACGATCAGTACTTC. Translated: CASSTLGATRGSYDQYF.

This clonotype was recorded many times. CDR3 bases: TGTGCCAGCAGCCCGCCACTAGCGGGGGGCCTCAATGAGCAGTTCTTC. The encoded protein is CASSPPLAGGLNEQFF. The V call is TRBV7-9, the J call TRBJ2-1, with 12 bases lining up with TRBD2. The germline V gene has CDR1 SEHNR and CDR2 FQNEAQ (reference sequence). This CDR3 has 16 residues. V trimming: 5 bases; J trimming: 6 bases; junction bases outside the gene matches: 8. Combining the CDR3 with reference TRBV7-9 and TRBJ2-1 gives the whole variable domain DTGVSQNPRHKITKRGQNVTFRCDPISEHNRLYWYRQTLGQGPEFLTYFQNEAQLEKSRLLSDRFSAERPKGSFSTLEIQRTEQGDSAMYLCASSPPLAGGLNEQFFGPGTRLTVL.

Ten or more counts support this clonotype. The chain has TRBV3-1 and TRBJ1-6, with 7 bases fitting TRBD1. From germline, CDR1 is LGHDT and CDR2 YNNKEL (reference sequence). The CDR3 length is 14 residues. V lost 2 bases, J lost 7 bases, and 2 bases stayed unmatched. CDR3 sequence reads: CASSQRDRNSPLHF. CDR3 nucleotides: TGTGCCAGCAGCCAACGGGACAGAAATTCACCCCTCCACTTT.

This clonotype turned up a few times. CDR3 nucleotides: TGTGCCATCAGGGCGGGACAGGGGACTTCAACTAATGAAAAACTGTTTTTT. Its translation: CAIRAGQGTSTNEKLFF. V is TRBV10-3 and J is TRBJ1-4, with 10 bases that match TRBD1. This CDR3 is built from 17 residues. The germline V gene encodes CDR1 ENHRY and CDR2 SYGVKD. Trimming cost V 6 bases and J 0 bases; bases outside gene matches: 7.

This clonotype was observed many times. This chain uses TRBV29-1 with TRBJ2-7; the match to TRBD1 covers 9 bases. Looked up from germline, CDR1 is SQVTM and CDR2 is ANQGSEA. V lost 7 bases, J lost 5 bases, and 6 bases stayed unmatched. CDR3 length equals 12 residues. The CDR3 nucleotides are TGCAGCGCCGAACAGGGGGCGGACGAGCAGTACTTC. The encoded protein is CSAEQGADEQYF.

This clonotype was seen only a few times. The chain combines TRBV12-3 or TRBV12-4 with TRBJ2-1; D might be TRBD1 (6 bases). V shed 5 bases and J shed 4 bases, with 12 bases lying between them. CDR3 length equals 14 residues. CDR3 sequence reads: CASSPTGNYNEQFF. Here the CDR3 DNA reads TGTGCCAGCAGTCCTACAGGGAATTACAATGAGCAGTTCTTC.

This clonotype has ten or more counts. V gene TRBV5-1 combines with J gene TRBJ1-5, with D unresolved. The germline V gene has CDR1 SGHRS and CDR2 YFSETQ. The V end lost 3 bases, the J end lost 6 bases, and 13 bases lay between the germline ends. The CDR3 loop spans 14 amino acids. The CDR3 spells CASSSQLGGQPQHF. In nucleotides, the CDR3 is TGCGCCAGCAGCTCCCAACTGGGTGGTCAGCCCCAGCATTTT.

This chain links TRBV2 with TRBJ2-7, with D perhaps TRBD1 (5 bases). CDR3 length: 14 amino acids. The germline gives CDR1 SNHLY, CDR2 FYNNEI. The V end lost 3 bases, the J end lost 4 bases, and 13 bases lay between the germline ends. The CDR3 bases are TGTGCCAGCAGTGATTTGGGGCCCCTTTACGAGCAGTACTTC. Translation: CASSDLGPLYEQYF.

In its sample, this clonotype was seen many times. This chain links TRBV11-1 with TRBJ2-1; 10 nucleotides match TRBD2. CDR1 is SGHAT, CDR2 FQDESV, per germline (reference sequence). The junction had 11 bases not matched to a gene; V was cut back by 4 bases and J by 8 bases. This CDR3 spans 16 amino acids. The CDR3 loop is CASSSLAGDSGDEQFF. CDR3 in DNA: TGTGCCAGCAGCTCTCTAGCGGGGGATTCCGGGGATGAGCAGTTCTTC.

The sample holds a few counts of this clonotype. The chain links TRBV5-1 to TRBJ2-1; 16 positions match TRBD2. Germline V gene lookup returns CDR1 SGHRS and CDR2 YFSETQ. After removal of 2 bases from V and 4 bases from J, the junction contained 15 bases not matched to a gene. The CDR3 runs 21 residues. DNA for the CDR3: TGCGCCAGCAGCTTCGACACCGGGACTAGCGGGGGGGCATCCATGTACAATGAGCAGTTCTTC. Translated: CASSFDTGTSGGASMYNEQFF.

This clonotype was seen only a few times. The J gene is TRBJ2-7, the V gene TRBV20-1; 8 nucleotides agree with TRBD1. Unmatched junction bases numbered 4, after V lost 4 bases and J lost 2 bases. CDR3 length equals 13 residues. The germline gives CDR1 DFQATT, CDR2 SNEGSKA (reference sequence). The CDR3 DNA follows: TGCAGTGCTACGGGACAGGACGCCTACGAGCAGTACTTC. Translated: CSATGQDAYEQYF.

This clonotype counts as medium-sized (0.01 to 0.1%). The chain joins TRBV6-6 to TRBJ2-3; 11 nucleotides line up with TRBD1. V shed 8 bases, J shed 0 bases, and the junction held 1 base outside the gene matches. Germline CDR1 reads MNHNY; CDR2 reads SVGAGI (reference sequence). This CDR3 spans 14 amino acids. The CDR3 sequence is CASGTGGSTDTQYF. CDR3 in DNA: TGTGCCAGCGGGACAGGGGGGAGCACAGATACGCAGTATTTT.

In its sample, this clonotype was seen a few times. J is TRBJ1-4 and V is TRBV12-3 or TRBV12-4; 8 bases map to TRBD1. Trimming took 3 bases from V and 7 from J; bases not matched to a gene: 22. The CDR3 runs to 20 residues. This chain's CDR3 is CASSFFPGTGVEFWAEKLFF. The CDR3 DNA follows: TGTGCCAGCAGTTTTTTTCCCGGGACAGGTGTAGAATTCTGGGCTGAAAAACTGTTTTTT.

V usage is TRBV28 and J usage is TRBJ2-1, with TRBD1 matching over 9 bases. V gave up 6 bases and J gave up 8 bases; unmatched junction bases: 5. This CDR3 contains 13 residues. Germline V gene lookup returns CDR1 MDHEN and CDR2 SYDVKM. Written as DNA, the CDR3 is TGTGCCAGCAGCGGGACAGGGTGGGATGAGCAGTTCTTC. Amino acids: CASSGTGWDEQFF.

This clonotype was counted between two and nine times. This chain joins TRBV7-2 and TRBJ1-4, with D unclear. This CDR3 has 15 residues. V was trimmed by 4 bases and J by 7 bases, leaving 16 bases between them. CDR1 is SGHTA and CDR2 is FQGNSA in the germline V gene. The CDR3 DNA sequence: TGTGCCAGCAGCTCCCATGGTGGGAGCGGTGAAAAACTGTTTTTT. It yields the protein CASSSHGGSGEKLFF.

This clonotype was picked up a small number of times. The J gene is TRBJ2-1, the V gene TRBV19; possibly TRBD1 for D (6 bases). Germline V lookup: CDR1 LNHDA, CDR2 SQIVND (reference sequence). The CDR3 runs 20 residues. V lost 6 bases to trimming and J lost 6 bases, with 33 bases between them. CDR3 region: CASRAWSGGLEWIGPNEQFF. CDR3 DNA sequence: TGTGCCAGTAGAGCCTGGAGTGGGGGCCTAGAGTGGATAGGTCCCAATGAGCAGTTCTTC.